A selection of T cell receptor beta chains follows, all from one sample in a study of blood T cell repertoires in COVID-19. The data were produced by immunoSEQ multiplex PCR, yet TCRdb's version contains in-frame clones alone and is incomplete. The data show more than 200,000 clones, around 83% seen once. Sequencing was performed on peripheral blood. The receptors here all came from a man between 35 and 55 years old with active or convalescent COVID-19. CDR3s include the opening cysteine and the closing phenylalanine or tryptophan. The order of the fields is clone size, J gene, D gene, V gene, CDR3 DNA, CDR3 protein. The D gene is left open where the match is weak. Rows may omit the clone size; those that give it use once, few, many or a size class.

. TRBJ1-5 . TRBV20-1 TGCAGTGCTAGAGATCTGGCTAGCCAGCATTTT CSARDLASQHF
few TRBJ2-5 TRBD1 TRBV7-6 TGTGCCAGCAGCTTAGAAGCGACAGGGGGCTACTTTCGGGAGACCCAGTACTTC CASSLEATGGYFRETQYF
. TRBJ2-2 . TRBV3-1/TRBV3-2 TGTGCCAGCAGCCCCCTCCGGCAGGGGACCGGGGAGCTGTTTTTT CASSPLRQGTGELFF
. TRBJ2-7 TRBD2 TRBV5-6 TGTGCCAGCAGCTATAGCGGGGGGTCCTACGAGCAGTACTTC CASSYSGGSYEQYF
. TRBJ2-1 TRBD2 TRBV4-1 TGCGCCAGCAGCCAAGAATCACCAGCGGGGGGTTACAATGAGCAGTTCTTC CASSQESPAGGYNEQFF
. TRBJ2-1 TRBD2 TRBV19 TGTGCCAGTAGTATACTAGCGGGGGGGGTTGAGCAGTTCTTC CASSILAGGVEQFF
. TRBJ2-1 . TRBV27 TGTGCCAGCAGTCCAGGCAATGAGCAGTTCTTC CASSPGNEQFF
. TRBJ2-2 . TRBV5-1 TGCGCCAGCAGCTCAGCCGGGACACGGATCGGGGAGCTGTTTTTT CASSSAGTRIGELFF
. TRBJ1-6 . TRBV19 TGTGCCAGTGGAGAGACAGGTTCGTCACCCCTCCACTTT CASGETGSSPLHF
. TRBJ2-7 TRBD1 TRBV30 TGTGCCTGGAGTGGGACAGGGCTCGGGGAGCAGTACTTC CAWSGTGLGEQYF
. TRBJ1-6 TRBD1 TRBV13 TGTGCCAGCAGCTTAGGGCGACAGGGTCTCAATTCACCCCTCCACTTT CASSLGRQGLNSPLHF
. TRBJ1-1 . TRBV5-1 TGCGCCAGCAGCTTGAAGTGGAGGACTGAAGCTTTCTTT CASSLKWRTEAFF
once TRBJ1-1 . TRBV7-3 TGTGCCAGCAGCCAATCCCCTGCCAGGGCGGTCACTGAAGCTTTCTTT CASSQSPARAVTEAFF
. TRBJ2-7 . TRBV3-1/TRBV3-2 TGTGCCAGCAGCCAAGACACGAGTACCTACGAGCAGTACTTC CASSQDTSTYEQYF
. TRBJ2-1 TRBD2 TRBV5-6 TGTGCCAGCAGCCTACCTTCGGCTAGCGGCAATATCAATGAGCAGTTCTTC CASSLPSASGNINEQFF
few TRBJ2-3 . TRBV2 TGTGCCAGCCTCGCCGGGGCGCAGTATTTT CASLAGAQYF
. TRBJ2-7 . TRBV6-6 TGTGCCATAACCCCGGGACAATCCTACGAGCAGTACTTC CAITPGQSYEQYF
. TRBJ1-3 . TRBV2 TGTGCCAGCAGTCTAGAACAGGGTTTCGGAAACACCATATATTTT CASSLEQGFGNTIYF
. TRBJ1-3 . TRBV6-6 TGTGCCAGCGGGGGCGGCAGCTCTGGAAACACCATATATTTT CASGGGSSGNTIYF
. TRBJ2-3 . TRBV5-1 TGCGCCAGCAGCCCCGCCGGGATGGATACGCAGTATTTT CASSPAGMDTQYF
. TRBJ1-3 . TRBV29-1 TGCAGCGTTGAAGTGAGCTCTGGAAACACCATATATTTT CSVEVSSGNTIYF
once TRBJ1-3 TRBD1 TRBV6-6 TGTGCCAGCAGTTTCGACAGGGGAAGCTCTGGAAACACCATATATTTT CASSFDRGSSGNTIYF
. TRBJ1-1 . TRBV28 TGTGCCAGCAGTTTGGGCAGAAGCACTGAAGCTTTCTTT CASSLGRSTEAFF
. TRBJ1-2 . TRBV29-1 TGCAGCGTTGAATTGGGGCATGGCTACACCTTC CSVELGHGYTF
. TRBJ2-1 TRBD2 TRBV7-2 TGTGCCAGCAGCTCCGTGGTTGCTAGCGGGCAGTACAATGAGCAGTTCTTC CASSSVVASGQYNEQFF
. TRBJ1-2 . TRBV5-4 TGTGCCAGCAGCGCCAGGGGTCCAACTAACTATGGCTACACCTTC CASSARGPTNYGYTF
. TRBJ1-2 . TRBV6-5 TGTGCCAGCAGTTACGCGGGGGGCTTAGCTAACTATGGCTACACCTTC CASSYAGGLANYGYTF
once TRBJ2-6 . TRBV27 TGTGCCAGCCACTCTCCCCTTACAGGGATAGCTGGGGCCAACGTCCTGACTTTC CASHSPLTGIAGANVLTF
. TRBJ2-5 TRBD1 TRBV6-5 TGTGCCAGCAGTCGGGGACAGCTAGAGACCCAGTACTTC CASSRGQLETQYF
once TRBJ1-3 . TRBV4-3 TGCGCCAGCAGCCAATTGGGGCCTGGAAACACCATATATTTT CASSQLGPGNTIYF
. TRBJ1-1 . TRBV30 TGTGCCTGGAGTCCCGGAAGCGGGAACACTAAAGCTTTCTTT CAWSPGSGNTKAFF
. TRBJ1-5 TRBD1 TRBV19 TGTGCCAGCGCCAGCGGAGGGGGCCAGCCCCAGCATTTT CASASGGGQPQHF
. TRBJ2-2 . TRBV14 TGTGCCAGCAGCCAAGGGGCCCTGGAGGTCCTGTTTTTT CASSQGALEVLFF
. TRBJ2-2 . TRBV9 TGTGCCAGCAGCGTAGGCCCCACTAGAAATACCGGGGAGCTGTTTTTT CASSVGPTRNTGELFF
once TRBJ2-3 TRBD2 TRBV24-1 TGTGCCACCAGTGACCCCGGACTAGCGGGAGTGCCGAGGCTATATTTT CATSDPGLAGVPRLYF
. TRBJ1-3 . TRBV7-6 TGTGCCAGCAGCTTTTCCGAGCTCTCTGGAAACACCATATATTTT CASSFSELSGNTIYF
once TRBJ1-4 . TRBV3-1/TRBV3-2 TGTGCCAGCAGCCAAACACAGGGATTTAGTGAAAAACTGTTTTTT CASSQTQGFSEKLFF
. TRBJ1-1 . TRBV20-1 TGCAGTGCTAGTAGCCCGAACACTGAAGCTTTCTTT CSASSPNTEAFF
. TRBJ2-1 . TRBV11-3 TGTGCCAGCAGCGCGGGACTTAACAATGAGCAGTTCTTC CASSAGLNNEQFF
. TRBJ1-5 . TRBV19 TGTGCCAGTAGTATAGATCCCTGGGGGCGGCAGCCCCAGCATTTT CASSIDPWGRQPQHF
. TRBJ1-2 . TRBV4-3 TGCGCCAGCAGCCCACACGGGGAGGATGGCTACACCTTC CASSPHGEDGYTF
. TRBJ1-1 . TRBV6-5 TGTGCCTGCGTCGGGGTGGGCACTGAAGCTTTCTTT CACVGVGTEAFF
. TRBJ2-7 TRBD1 TRBV27 TGTGCCAGCAGTCCTTGGACAGGGGGCTCCTACGAGCAGTACTTC CASSPWTGGSYEQYF
. TRBJ1-2 TRBD1 TRBV3-1/TRBV3-2 TGTGCCAGCAGGGGACAGGGTCACTATGGCTACACCTTC CASRGQGHYGYTF
. TRBJ1-1 . TRBV6-5 TGTGCCAGCAGTTACTGGGCGAACACTGAAGCTTTCTTT CASSYWANTEAFF
. TRBJ1-6 . TRBV4-1 TGCGCCAGCAGCCAAGGAGGGATACCCTATAATTCACCCCTCCACTTT CASSQGGIPYNSPLHF
. TRBJ1-5 TRBD1 TRBV15 TGTGCCACCAGCAGAGATGGCAGGGGGAATCAGCCCCAGCATTTT CATSRDGRGNQPQHF
once TRBJ2-1 . TRBV21-1 TGTGCCAGCAGCAGACAAGGTACCAATGAGCAGTTCTTC CASSRQGTNEQFF
. TRBJ2-7 TRBD1 TRBV19 TGTGCCAGTAACAGTATAGATGGGACAGGCTCCTACGAGCAGTACTTC CASNSIDGTGSYEQYF
. TRBJ2-1 . TRBV27 TGTGCCAGCAGTACATTGCGACTAGAAGCCAATGAGCAGTTCTTC CASSTLRLEANEQFF